Included here is one T cell receptor beta chain sequence, with context. Assay used: immunoSEQ multiplex PCR; TCRdb lists only in-frame clones, some missing. The table includes around 1.9 million clones, over 85% detected once. The sample belongs to a study of shared clonotypes between healthy human individuals. Naive CD8 cells, CD45RO-negative and positively selected for CCR7, excluded terminally differentiated effector memory CD45RA+ cells. Those who donated were healthy HIV-negative adults, with no recent acute infections or vaccinations reported. The germline CDR1 and CDR2 sequences are MNHEY and SMNVEV (reference sequence). J was trimmed by 2 bases and V by 8 bases; bases with no gene match: 11. This CDR3 contains 16 residues.

The receptor was isolated from a man aged 18 to 29 in good health. Some clones in this sample may be carry-over from other donors' samples. The specimen was naive CD8+ T cells from PBMCs. This chain links TRBV27 with TRBJ2-7, with TRBD2 identical over 11 bases. The CDR3 sequence is CASQKGTSGGAYEQYF. The CDR3 DNA sequence: TGTGCCAGCCAAAAGGGGACTAGCGGAGGAGCCTACGAGCAGTACTTC.